The 27 T cell receptor beta chains in this list originate from one sample, sequenced in a study of blood T cell repertoires in COVID-19 (dated by TCRdb to the early 2020s). The library was obtained by the immunoSEQ multiplex PCR assay. TCRdb provides this immuneACCESS table in a form limited to in-frame rearrangements. Some clones are lacking; in checked studies, under half of them reflect an unresolved V gene, and why the rest are absent is not known. The sample contains just over 650,000 clones, 90% of them found a single time. Of the sample, about 0.24% is held by the ten largest clones. The sample comprised peripheral blood. These receptors came from a woman between 18 and 30 years old with acute or convalescent COVID-19.

With regard to this clone: One end of the junction fails to match germline, which may point to a read error. The chain combines TRBV2 with TRBJ1-1; D ambiguous. The CDR3 length is 14 residues. Per germline, CDR1 SNHLY and CDR2 FYNNEI. CDR3 nucleotides: TGTACCAGCGGGAGTATGGGGAGGTACACTGAAGCTTTCTTT. Amino acids: CTSGSMGRYTEAFF.

V is TRBV27 and J is TRBJ1-3; D remains ambiguous. Germline CDR1 reads MNHEY; CDR2 reads SMNVEV (reference sequence). CDR3 length: 14 amino acids. Trimming took off 7 bases at V and 0 bases at J, with 10 bases between the two ends. This chain's CDR3 is CASMGILSGNTIYF. The CDR3 coding sequence is TGTGCCAGCATGGGCATCCTCTCTGGAAACACCATATATTTT.

The rearrangement uses TRBV5-6 and TRBJ2-7, with a weak D call TRBD1 (5 bases). The CDR3 is 15 amino acids. Trimming cost V 1 base and J 0 bases, with 11 bases left between them. CDR1 SGHDT and CDR2 YYEEEE come from the germline V gene. CDR3 loop: CASSLRRVSSYEQYF. The CDR3 nucleotides are TGTGCCAGCAGCTTGCGCAGGGTTAGCTCCTACGAGCAGTACTTC. The complete variable domain, with remaining parts taken from reference TRBV5-6 and TRBJ2-7, reads DAGVTQSPTHLIKTRGQQVTLRCSPKSGHDTVSWYQQALGQGPQFIFQYYEEEERQRGNFPDRFSGHQFPNYSSELNVNALLLGDSALYLCASSLRRVSSYEQYFGPGTRLTVT.

The rearrangement links TRBV10-1 to TRBJ1-5, with TRBD1 identical over 7 bases. The V segment lost 10 bases and the J segment 0 bases; nucleotides outside the gene matches: 6. Germline V CDR1 and CDR2: WNHNN, SYGVQD (reference sequence). CDR3 length: 14 residues. The CDR3 here is CATTTGNSNQPQHF. The CDR3 nucleotides read TGCGCCACCACGACAGGGAATAGCAATCAGCCCCAGCATTTT.

The rearrangement joins TRBV6-2 or TRBV6-3 to TRBJ2-1, with 7 bases fitting TRBD1. The CDR3 consists of 17 residues. Germline-derived CDR1 and CDR2 are MNHEY and SVGEGT. The V gene end was trimmed by 4 bases and the J gene end by 5 bases; junction bases not matched to a gene: 14. The CDR3 DNA reads TGTGCCAGCAGTTCGCACAGGGGTCGTCGTCCAGACAATGAGCAGTTCTTC. Residues: CASSSHRGRRPDNEQFF.

The chain joins TRBV9 to TRBJ1-2; TRBD1 might be the D (6 bases). V lost 3 bases to trimming and J lost 1 base, with 13 bases between them. Germline lookup yields CDR1 SGDLS and CDR2 YYNGEE. CDR3 size: 15 residues. The CDR3 region is CASSARGVGNYGYTF. CDR3 sequence (DNA): TGTGCCAGCAGCGCCAGGGGAGTGGGTAACTATGGCTACACCTTC.

A single count supports this clone. V is TRBV7-2 and J is TRBJ1-2; possible D gene TRBD1, 6 bases. The CDR3 extends over 13 amino acids. The germline V and J ends were trimmed by 4 bases and 3 bases, with 9 bases remaining between them. Germline V gene lookup returns CDR1 SGHTA and CDR2 FQGNSA. CDR3 protein: CASSSQGYYGYTF. The DNA for the CDR3 is TGTGCCAGCAGCTCCCAGGGGTACTATGGCTACACCTTC.

V gene TRBV5-1 combines with J gene TRBJ1-1; D is uncertain. CDR1 and CDR2 from the germline V gene are SGHRS and YFSETQ. Trimming cost V 2 bases and J 4 bases, with 9 bases left between them. The CDR3 sequence is 13 residues long. The CDR3 DNA reads TGCGCCAGCAGCTTAGTCCCCAGCACTGAAGCTTTCTTT. As protein: CASSLVPSTEAFF.

CDR3 in amino acids: CSARGRTELFF. For the CDR3, the DNA is TGCAGTGCCAGGGGAAGAACGGAACTGTTTTTT. The V call is TRBV20-1, the J call TRBJ1-4, with D tentatively TRBD1 (6 bases). Trimming removed 6 bases at V and 12 bases at J, with 14 bases between. Germline V gene lookup returns CDR1 DFQATT and CDR2 SNEGSKA (reference sequence). This CDR3 is built from 11 residues.

J is TRBJ1-2 and V is TRBV30, with D perhaps matching TRBD1 (6 bases). V lost 3 bases and J lost 2, with 10 bases in between. This CDR3 is 13 amino acids long. Germline lookup yields CDR1 GTSNPN and CDR2 SVGIG (reference sequence). CDR3 protein: CAWSPDRNYGYTF. The CDR3 region has the DNA TGTGCCTGGAGCCCCGACAGGAACTATGGCTACACCTTC.

The chain carries TRBV2 and TRBJ1-6; tentative D call: TRBD1 (5 bases). CDR1 SNHLY and CDR2 FYNNEI come from the germline V gene. There are 13 residues in the CDR3. Trimming pared 9 bases from V and 4 bases from J, leaving 10 bases between. The CDR3 spells CARSTGYNSPLHF. CDR3 in DNA: TGTGCCAGATCCACAGGATATAATTCACCCCTCCACTTT.

The chain recombines TRBV7-9 with TRBJ2-1, with D perhaps matching TRBD2 (6 bases). The length of the CDR3 is 13 residues. Germline V CDR1 and CDR2: SEHNR, FQNEAQ (reference sequence). V shed 3 bases and J shed 7 bases, with 10 bases lying between them. The chain's CDR3 is CASSLVGTNEQFF. CDR3 nucleotides: TGTGCCAGCAGCTTGGTGGGGACTAATGAGCAGTTCTTC.

The genes are TRBV12-3 or TRBV12-4 and TRBJ1-1, with 7 bases aligning to TRBD1. Losses at the gene ends were 7 bases for V and 5 bases for J; bases not matched to a gene: 7. The CDR3 covers 13 residues. The CDR3 DNA reads as TGTGCCAGCACTCTACTACAGGGGACTGAAGCTTTCTTT. Its protein is CASTLLQGTEAFF.

To note about this clone: Different DNA sequences within this sample yield the same CDR3. The chain uses TRBV5-6 and TRBJ1-1, with D tentatively TRBD1 (6 bases). Germline V gene sequence: CDR1 SGHDT, CDR2 YYEEEE. This CDR3 is built from 13 residues. V gave up 0 bases and J gave up 3 bases, with 6 bases separating them. CDR3 region: CASSLAGDTEAFF. The CDR3 region has the DNA TGTGCCAGCAGCTTGGCAGGGGACACTGAAGCTTTCTTT.

The rearrangement links TRBV6-1 to TRBJ1-2; a weak D match, TRBD1 (6 bases). V lost 3 bases and J 2 bases, leaving 13 bases between the germline ends. Per the germline V gene, CDR1 is MNHNS and CDR2 is SASEGT. CDR3 length: 15 amino acids. CDR3 sequence reads: CASSDPDRPNYGYTF. The CDR3 nucleotides are TGTGCCAGCAGTGATCCGGACAGACCCAACTATGGCTACACCTTC.

This chain uses TRBV20-1 with TRBJ2-7; D gene uncertain. The germline gives CDR1 DFQATT, CDR2 SNEGSKA (reference sequence). This CDR3 contains 14 residues. V was pared by 3 bases and J by 2 bases, with 14 bases between. DNA of the CDR3: TGCAGTGCTAGTTGGGCAGGAAGACCCTACGAGCAGTACTTC. Amino acids: CSASWAGRPYEQYF.

The V gene is TRBV4-3, the J gene TRBJ1-2; no clear D gene. The CDR3 has 13 amino acids. V lost 5 bases, J lost 7 bases, and 14 bases lay in between. Germline CDR1 is LGHNA and CDR2 is YSLEER. Here the CDR3 DNA reads TGCGCCAGCAGCACCTCGAATTCGGGTGGCTACACCTTC. Its protein product is CASSTSNSGGYTF.

V is TRBV9 and J is TRBJ1-3; D not resolved. This CDR3 region has 16 residues. V gave up 0 bases and J gave up 4 bases, with 14 bases separating them. Germline V gene lookup returns CDR1 SGDLS and CDR2 YYNGEE. CDR3 region: CASSVDRRTGGNTIYF. Here the CDR3 DNA reads TGTGCCAGCAGCGTAGATCGCAGGACGGGAGGAAACACCATATATTTT.

The CDR3: CASSSGGASNTGELFF. The CDR3 nucleotides read TGTGCCAGCAGCTCCGGAGGGGCGTCAAACACCGGGGAGCTGTTTTTT. This chain joins TRBV11-3 and TRBJ2-2; D perhaps matches TRBD2 (6 bases). Germline-derived CDR1 and CDR2 are SGHNT and YENEEA. V was clipped by 4 bases and J by 2 bases, with 14 bases between them. The CDR3 extends over 16 amino acids.

This chain joins TRBV27 and TRBJ1-1; D is unclear. This CDR3 spans 13 amino acids. V was shortened by 4 bases and J by 4 bases, with 10 bases between the two germline ends. CDR1 is MNHEY, CDR2 SMNVEV, per germline (reference sequence). The CDR3 reads CASSYNTGTEAFF. CDR3 coding DNA: TGTGCCAGCAGTTATAATACTGGCACTGAAGCTTTCTTT.

The chain employs TRBV5-4 and TRBJ2-1, with D possibly matching TRBD1 (5 bases). The CDR3 length is 15 residues. Germline V gene sequence: CDR1 SGHNT, CDR2 YYREEE (reference sequence). Trimming took off 4 bases at V and 3 bases at J, with 14 bases between the two ends. Here the CDR3 DNA reads TGTGCCAGCAGCCCTAAAAGGGGCATCTACAATGAGCAGTTCTTC. This codes for CASSPKRGIYNEQFF.

V and J are TRBV18 and TRBJ1-2, with D uncertain. CDR1 KGHSH and CDR2 LQKENI come from the germline V gene. The CDR3 spans 13 residues. Deletions cut 3 bases from V and 5 bases from J, with 10 bases between. The CDR3 here is CASSPSDGYGYTF. The CDR3 DNA reads TGTGCCAGCTCACCCAGCGACGGTTATGGCTACACCTTC.

The J gene is TRBJ2-7, the V gene TRBV27, with D perhaps matching TRBD1 (6 bases). Trimming took off 5 bases at V and 0 bases at J, with 14 bases between the two ends. Germline assignment: CDR1 MNHEY and CDR2 SMNVEV (reference sequence). CDR3 length: 15 amino acids. This chain's CDR3 is CASSQGKGPSYEQYF. The CDR3 nucleotides are TGTGCCAGCAGTCAGGGGAAAGGGCCCTCCTACGAGCAGTACTTC.

The chain recombines TRBV6-5 with TRBJ1-2; 7 nucleotides align to TRBD1. Losses at the gene ends were 9 bases for V and 8 bases for J; bases not matched to a gene: 6. The germline V gene encodes CDR1 MNHEY and CDR2 SVGAGI. The CDR3 is 11 residues long. Here the CDR3 reads CASLTGSGYTF. As DNA, the CDR3 is TGTGCCAGTTTGACAGGGTCCGGCTACACCTTC.

The V gene is TRBV6-1, the J gene TRBJ2-5, with D maybe TRBD2 (5 bases). The CDR3 covers 14 residues. Per the germline V gene, CDR1 is MNHNS and CDR2 is SASEGT. The V end lost 1 base, the J end lost 1 base, and 7 bases lay between the germline ends. The CDR3 is CASSEGAAQETQYF. DNA of the CDR3: TGTGCCAGCAGTGAAGGAGCGGCCCAAGAGACCCAGTACTTC.

The chain employs TRBV27 and TRBJ2-7; maybe TRBD1 (6 bases). The CDR3 sequence is 15 residues long. Trimming removed 5 bases from V and 4 bases from J, with 18 bases in between. Germline CDR1 and CDR2: MNHEY and SMNVEV (reference sequence). The CDR3 is CASSTTGITVYEQYF. For the CDR3, the DNA is TGTGCCAGCAGTACGACAGGTATAACCGTTTACGAGCAGTACTTC.

The chain recombines TRBV9 with TRBJ1-5, with TRBD1 matching over 7 bases. V lost 0 bases to trimming and J lost 3 bases; unmatched junction nucleotides: 3. Germline V CDR1 and CDR2: SGDLS, YYNGEE. This CDR3 has 15 residues. Written as DNA, the CDR3 is TGTGCCAGCAGCGTAGAGGGGGCGGTCAATCAGCCCCAGCATTTT. This encodes CASSVEGAVNQPQHF.